Presented here are 20 T cell receptor beta chains from one specimen sequenced in a study of blood T cell repertoires in COVID-19. Libraries were prepared by immunoSEQ multiplex PCR; TCRdb keeps only in-frame clonotypes and omits some of them. The sample contains 220,000 or so clones, 86% of which appear only once. The sequenced sample was peripheral blood. The receptors were sampled from a woman aged 50 to 65 with COVID-19, enrolled during active disease.

The V and J genes are TRBV21-1 and TRBJ2-3; the table gives TRBD2 as D, unverified against the DNA. TRBV21-1 is listed as a pseudogene. CDR3 size: 16 residues. CDR3 in DNA: TGTGCCAGCAGCCCCCAGCGGGGGGGCCCCACAGATACGCAGTATTTT. Translation: CASSPQRGGPTDTQYF.

This clone was found once. This chain joins TRBV14 and TRBJ1-1; no firm D call. Germline CDR1 reads SGHDN; CDR2 reads FVKESK. The CDR3 runs to 14 residues. Trimming took off 4 bases at V and 1 base at J, with 10 bases between the two ends. The CDR3 region has the DNA TGTGCCAGCAGCCGTAGAGGGTGGAACACTGAAGCTTTCTTT. Translated: CASSRRGWNTEAFF.

The rearrangement uses TRBV19 and TRBJ2-3, with 7 nucleotides matching TRBD1. In germline, CDR1 is LNHDA, CDR2 SQIVND (reference sequence). CDR3 length: 15 amino acids. V dropped 1 base and J dropped 9; count of bases not matched to a gene: 10. The CDR3 bases are TGTGCCAGTAGTATAGGACAGGGAGTAGAACTCACGCAGTATTTT. Amino acids: CASSIGQGVELTQYF.

This clone occurred once. The chain combines TRBV19 with TRBJ1-4; D gene uncertain. CDR1 LNHDA and CDR2 SQIVND come from the germline V gene (reference sequence). The CDR3 has 15 residues. Trimming pared 3 bases from V and 1 base from J, leaving 9 bases between. The CDR3 loop reads CASSIGGGTNEKLFF. Here the CDR3 DNA reads TGTGCCAGTAGTATTGGAGGTGGAACTAATGAAAAACTGTTTTTT.

There are a few counts of this clone. V is TRBV9 and J is TRBJ2-1; D gene uncertain. The V end was cut by 1 base, the J end by 8 bases, with 19 bases between. The CDR3 has 16 amino acids. Germline CDR1 reads SGDLS; CDR2 reads YYNGEE. The CDR3 spells CASSVLPPEAEDEQFF. For the CDR3, the DNA is TGTGCCAGCAGCGTATTGCCTCCCGAGGCTGAGGATGAGCAGTTCTTC.

This clone is a singleton in its sample. The V gene is TRBV9, the J gene TRBJ1-4, with D possibly TRBD1 on 6 matching bases. The CDR3 runs to 16 residues. Looked up from germline, CDR1 is SGDLS and CDR2 is YYNGEE. The V end lost 0 bases, the J end lost 8 bases, and 17 bases lay between the germline ends. The CDR3 reads CASSVGTGVRGEKLFF. In DNA, the CDR3 is TGTGCCAGCAGCGTAGGAACAGGCGTTAGGGGGGAAAAACTGTTTTTT.

V is TRBV14 and J is TRBJ2-5; the match to TRBD2 covers 8 bases. The CDR3 has 16 amino acids. With 1 base clipped from V and 4 bases from J, the junction kept 8 bases outside the gene matches. The germline CDR1 and CDR2 sequences are SGHDN and FVKESK. The CDR3: CASSQVSGGARETQYF. In DNA form, the CDR3 reads TGTGCCAGCAGCCAAGTGTCCGGGGGGGCAAGAGAGACCCAGTACTTC.

J is TRBJ1-5 and V is TRBV9; 7 nucleotides align to TRBD1. The length of the CDR3 is 16 residues. Germline V gene sequence: CDR1 SGDLS, CDR2 YYNGEE. V trimming: 2 bases; J trimming: 5 bases; junction bases outside the gene matches: 10. This chain's CDR3 is CASSVSGTESHQPQHF. CDR3 sequence (DNA): TGTGCCAGCAGCGTTTCCGGGACAGAGAGTCATCAGCCCCAGCATTTT.

The chain links TRBV21-1 to TRBJ2-7; the table's D gene call, TRBD1, was not cross checked with the DNA. TRBV21-1 is a pseudogene. The CDR3 is 14 amino acids. As DNA, the CDR3 is TGTGCCAGCAGCGCCCGGGACACTTCCTACGAGCAGTACGTC. The encoded protein is CASSARDTSYEQYV.

V usage is TRBV1 and J usage is TRBJ2-5; the D call TRBD2 from the table was never checked on the DNA. TRBV1 is a documented pseudogene. The length of the CDR3 is 17 residues. The CDR3 loop is CTSSQDKAGDSQETQYF. The CDR3 DNA reads TGCACCAGCAGCCAAGATAAAGCGGGGGACTCCCAAGAGACCCAGTACTTC.

The chain has TRBV27 and TRBJ1-6, with 9 bases fitting TRBD1. CDR1 is MNHEY, CDR2 SMNVEV, per germline (reference sequence). CDR3 length: 14 amino acids. V shed 5 bases and J 10 bases; nucleotides not matched to a gene: 6. The CDR3 loop is CASSTGTGRSPLHF. The CDR3 DNA follows: TGTGCCAGCAGTACCGGGACAGGGCGCTCACCCCTCCACTTT.

The chain combines TRBV15 with TRBJ1-3, with 7 bases identical to TRBD1. Germline CDR1 LNHNV, CDR2 YYDKDF (reference sequence). The CDR3 has 14 residues. V was clipped by 5 bases and J by 5 bases; unmatched bases: 6. Here the CDR3 reads CATSGTATRNTIYF. In DNA, the CDR3 is TGTGCCACCAGCGGGACAGCCACCAGAAACACCATATATTTT.

The chain's CDR3 is CASSYSPSSEKLFF. The CDR3, as DNA: TGTGCCAGCAGTTACAGTCCCTCCAGTGAAAAACTGTTTTTT. The rearrangement links TRBV6-5 to TRBJ1-4; D is uncertain. The ends were cut back, 2 bases at V and 7 bases at J, with 11 bases in the middle. The CDR3 extends over 14 amino acids. From germline, CDR1 is MNHEY and CDR2 SVGAGI.

V is TRBV5-1 and J is TRBJ2-4; possible D gene TRBD1, 6 bases. Germline V CDR1 and CDR2: SGHRS, YFSETQ. This CDR3 has 15 amino acids. Trimming stripped 4 bases from V and 2 bases from J, with 13 bases between. CDR3 in amino acids: CASSRVRGTKNIQYF. CDR3 in DNA: TGCGCCAGCAGCCGGGTCAGGGGAACCAAAAACATTCAGTACTTC.

This chain joins TRBV29-1 and TRBJ1-1; TRBD1 matches 10 bases. Trimming took 5 bases from V and 0 from J; bases not matched to a gene: 3. The length of the CDR3 is 14 residues. Germline V gives CDR1 SQVTM, CDR2 ANQGSEA. The CDR3 spells CSVRTGGMNTEAFF. The CDR3 nucleotides read TGCAGCGTTCGGACAGGGGGGATGAACACTGAAGCTTTCTTT.

A few counts support this clone. The chain carries TRBV7-8 and TRBJ1-1; 9 positions match TRBD1. Trimming took 7 bases from V and 3 from J; bases not matched to a gene: 9. CDR1 and CDR2 (germline): SGHVS, FQNEAQ. This CDR3 region has 15 residues. CDR3 coding DNA: TGTGCCAGCATTAACAGGGGGCGAAGGGACACTGAAGCTTTCTTT. This translates into CASINRGRRDTEAFF.

The chain combines TRBV5-5 with TRBJ2-1; 9 positions match TRBD2. This CDR3 is built from 14 residues. The V segment lost 4 bases and the J segment 7 bases; nucleotides outside the gene matches: 6. Germline V gene sequence: CDR1 SGHKS, CDR2 YYEKEE (reference sequence). The CDR3 DNA reads as TGTGCCAGCAGCCCCGGGACTAGCTATAATGAGCAGTTCTTC. This sequence encodes CASSPGTSYNEQFF.

This chain uses TRBV2 with TRBJ2-7; weak D call: TRBD1 (5 bases). This CDR3 spans 12 amino acids. The germline CDR1 and CDR2 sequences are SNHLY and FYNNEI. Trimming removed 8 bases from V and 5 bases from J, with 13 bases in between. Here the CDR3 reads CASRSDSHEQYV. The CDR3 nucleotides are TGTGCCAGCCGCTCCGACAGCCACGAGCAGTACGTC.

Here the CDR3 reads CASSSNRGSRTEAFF. CDR3 nucleotides: TGTGCCAGCAGTTCCAACAGGGGGAGTCGGACTGAAGCTTTCTTT. This rearrangement joins TRBV6-6 to TRBJ1-1; 8 nucleotides match TRBD1. The length of the CDR3 is 15 residues. The V gene end was trimmed by 4 bases and the J gene end by 5 bases; junction bases not matched to a gene: 9. CDR1 and CDR2 from the germline V gene are MNHNY and SVGAGI (reference sequence).

V is TRBV28 and J is TRBJ1-4; D remains unclear. The CDR3 has 15 amino acids. Trimming removed 5 bases from V and 8 bases from J, with 18 bases in between. Germline V CDR1 and CDR2: MDHEN, SYDVKM. This CDR3 reads CASSLRTVFGEKLFF. The CDR3 nucleotides read TGTGCCAGCAGTCTACGGACTGTATTTGGGGAAAAACTGTTTTTT.